The 13 T cell receptor beta chains reported below all come from one sample, sequenced in a study of cytomegalovirus exposure and HLA in healthy donors (dated by TCRdb to the late 2010s). Library prep was done by the immunoSEQ multiplex PCR assay. A mixture of 60 forward primers for TCR Vbeta segments and 13 reverse primers for TCR Jbeta segments was used in the multiplex PCR. TCRdb holds this immuneACCESS table with in-frame rearrangements only. Some clones are missing; in checked studies, unresolved V genes explain under half, and the rest has no known cause. This sample is represented by some 120,000 clones; approximately 81% of them were singletons. 3.9% of the sample lies in the top ten. The specimen sequenced was PBMCs. The receptors derive from a woman between 25 and 40 years old in good health and CMV-seronegative.

The chain is built from TRBV25-1 and TRBJ1-2; a weak D match, TRBD1 (5 bases). The V end lost 5 bases, the J end lost 7 bases, and 11 bases lay between the germline ends. The CDR3 loop spans 12 amino acids. The V gene's germline CDR1 is MGHDK and CDR2 SYGVNS. In DNA form, the CDR3 reads TGTGCCAGCAGTTTCTCAGGGCTTGGCTACACCTTC. This codes for CASSFSGLGYTF.

The chain joins TRBV21-1 to TRBJ1-4; the table's D gene call, TRBD1, was not cross checked with the DNA. TRBV21-1 counts as a pseudogene. This CDR3 has 15 amino acids. The CDR3 bases are TGTGCCAGCAGCTCAAGGACAGGGAAGGCCGAAAAACTGTTTTTT. Residues: CASSSRTGKAEKLFF.

In its sample, this clone was seen a few times. J is TRBJ2-3 and V is TRBV6-5; TRBD1 agrees at 7 bases. The V gene's germline CDR1 is MNHEY and CDR2 SVGAGI. After removal of 0 bases from V and 6 bases from J, the junction contained 9 bases not matched to a gene. There are 16 residues in the CDR3. As DNA, the CDR3 is TGTGCCAGCAGTTACTCGATCAACAGGGGTGAGGATACGCAGTATTTT. It encodes CASSYSINRGEDTQYF.

In this sample, this clone turned up a few times. The chain carries TRBV19 and TRBJ2-7; D is perhaps TRBD1 (5 bases). Germline assignment: CDR1 LNHDA and CDR2 SQIVND (reference sequence). V was cut by 3 bases and J by 6 bases, with 15 bases left in between. This CDR3 has 14 amino acids. In DNA form, the CDR3 reads TGTGCCAGTAGTATTCCCCAGGGAACAGGCGAGCAGTACTTC. As protein: CASSIPQGTGEQYF.

The chain couples TRBV19 to TRBJ2-7; D is possibly TRBD1 (9 bases). CDR3 length equals 16 residues. Trimming removed 3 bases at V and 3 bases at J, with 18 bases between. From germline, CDR1 is LNHDA and CDR2 SQIVND (reference sequence). The CDR3: CASSISGTGTYYEQYF. The CDR3 region has the DNA TGTGCCAGTAGTATTAGCGGGACAGGGACCTACTACGAGCAGTACTTC.

The chain links TRBV7-2 to TRBJ2-7, with TRBD1 matching over 9 bases. Germline-derived CDR1 and CDR2 are SGHTA and FQGNSA. V lost 4 bases to trimming and J lost 6 bases; unmatched junction nucleotides: 10. The CDR3 runs to 15 residues. CDR3 sequence reads: CASSSNPGQGGEQYF. DNA for the CDR3: TGTGCCAGCAGCTCCAACCCGGGACAGGGTGGCGAGCAGTACTTC.

CDR3 nucleotide sequence: TGTGCCAGCAGTTATTCCCCGGCGGGAGTTCCAGATACGCAGTATTTT. Its translation: CASSYSPAGVPDTQYF. The J gene is TRBJ2-3, the V gene TRBV6-5; 7 bases align to TRBD2. V was clipped by 3 bases and J by 4 bases; unmatched bases: 10. The germline V gene encodes CDR1 MNHEY and CDR2 SVGAGI. The CDR3 is made up of 16 amino acids.

The CDR3 loop reads CASSFPGDTEAFF. In nucleotides, the CDR3 is TGTGCCAGCAGCTTTCCAGGGGACACTGAAGCTTTCTTT. This chain uses TRBV5-4 with TRBJ1-1, with D possibly TRBD1 on 6 matching bases. The V end was cut by 2 bases, the J end by 3 bases, with 8 bases between. In germline, CDR1 is SGHNT, CDR2 YYREEE (reference sequence). The CDR3 runs to 13 residues.

The genes are TRBV27 and TRBJ2-7; possible D gene TRBD2, 6 bases. The germline CDR1 and CDR2 sequences are MNHEY and SMNVEV (reference sequence). The CDR3 consists of 14 residues. The V and J ends lost 0 bases and 3 bases respectively, with 9 bases between them. This chain's CDR3 is CASSLSGGIYEQYF. CDR3 coding DNA: TGTGCCAGCAGTTTATCAGGAGGGATCTACGAGCAGTACTTC.

The chain uses TRBV9 and TRBJ2-1, with unresolved D. Trimming shortened V by 4 bases and J by 9 bases, and 17 bases separated the two germline ends. In germline, CDR1 is SGDLS, CDR2 YYNGEE. The CDR3 covers 14 residues. In DNA form, the CDR3 reads TGTGCCAGCAGCTCCCCCCGGATGGCTAGTGAGCAGTTCTTC. Translated: CASSSPRMASEQFF.

The chain couples TRBV27 to TRBJ2-3; 9 bases are shared with TRBD1. The germline V gene has CDR1 MNHEY and CDR2 SMNVEV (reference sequence). The CDR3 has 17 amino acids. Unmatched junction bases numbered 13, after V lost 3 bases and J lost 6 bases. In DNA, the CDR3 is TGTGCCAGCAGTTTTGTACGACAGGGGGGGTTGGCGGATACGCAGTATTTT. Translation: CASSFVRQGGLADTQYF.

The genes are TRBV5-1 and TRBJ1-3; D unclear. The V end lost 4 bases, the J end lost 2 bases, and 13 bases lay between the germline ends. CDR1 and CDR2 (germline): SGHRS, YFSETQ. CDR3 length: 15 residues. Here the CDR3 reads CASSQDAGTGNTIYF. The CDR3, as DNA: TGCGCCAGCAGCCAGGATGCGGGAACTGGAAACACCATATATTTT.

Details on this clone: One end of the junction fails to match germline, which may point to a read error. The CDR3: CASSLGSNYEQYF. CDR3 DNA sequence: TGTGCTAGCAGCTTGGGCAGTAACTACGAGCAGTACTTC. This chain joins TRBV7-7 and TRBJ2-7; D call uncertain. CDR3 length: 13 amino acids. The V gene's germline CDR1 is SSHAT and CDR2 FNYEAQ (reference sequence).